Sequencing of this T cell receptor (beta chain) was carried out in a study of T cells after yellow fever vaccination. Study results and limitations: A weaker secondary response peaked on day 5, the primary on day 15.

Note on this clonotype: No antigen is known for it.

Germline values: CDR1 SGHRS, CDR2 YFSETQ. Trimming left V 0 bases short and J 7 bases short, with 4 bases between. The CDR3 extends over 11 amino acids. A single record per CDR3 protein comes from TCRdb applying MiXCR to the 5' RACE reads. The table shows roughly 500,000 distinct CDR3 sequences, with about a fifth occurring only once. This chain connects TRBV5-1 to TRBJ1-1; D is uncertain. This TCR was recovered from a man in his thirties or forties who received the YFV17D yellow fever vaccine. Sample: PBMCs, taken 15 days after the yellow fever booster vaccination. CDR3 nucleotide sequence: TGCGCCAGCAGCTTGGAGGATGAAGCTTTCTTT. It codes for CASSLEDEAFF.